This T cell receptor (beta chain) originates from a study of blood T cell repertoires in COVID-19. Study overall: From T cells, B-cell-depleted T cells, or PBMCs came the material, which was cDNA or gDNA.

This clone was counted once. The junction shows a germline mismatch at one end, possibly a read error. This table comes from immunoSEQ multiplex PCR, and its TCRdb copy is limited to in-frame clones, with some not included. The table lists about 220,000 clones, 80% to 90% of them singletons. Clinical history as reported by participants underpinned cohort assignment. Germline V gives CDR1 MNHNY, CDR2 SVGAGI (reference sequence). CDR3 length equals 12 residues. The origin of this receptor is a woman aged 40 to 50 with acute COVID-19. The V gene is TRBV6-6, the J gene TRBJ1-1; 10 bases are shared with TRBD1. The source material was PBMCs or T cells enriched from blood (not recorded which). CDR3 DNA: TGTGCCAGCAGGGCCGGGACAGGGGTCGTCCGCTTT. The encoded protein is CASRAGTGVVRF.